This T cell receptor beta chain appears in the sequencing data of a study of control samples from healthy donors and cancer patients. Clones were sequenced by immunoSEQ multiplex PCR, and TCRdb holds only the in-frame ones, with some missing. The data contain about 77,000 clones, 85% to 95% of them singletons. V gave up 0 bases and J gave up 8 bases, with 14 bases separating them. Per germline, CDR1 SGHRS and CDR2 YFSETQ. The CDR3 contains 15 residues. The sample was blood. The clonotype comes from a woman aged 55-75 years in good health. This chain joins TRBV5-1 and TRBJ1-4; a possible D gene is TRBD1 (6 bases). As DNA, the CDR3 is TGCGCCAGCAGCTTGGGGTATGGGGGGCAGGAAAAACTGTTTTTT. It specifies CASSLGYGGQEKLFF.